The source of this T cell receptor (beta chain) is a study of OX40 agonist ivuxolimab in advanced cancers. Background on the whole study: Ivuxolimab, which targeted the costimulatory receptor OX40 (CD134), was an agonistic, fully human IgG2 monoclonal antibody. Three dose-escalation patients achieved partial responses, one with hepatocellular carcinoma and two with cutaneous melanoma. Of the approximately 50 dose-escalation patients, hepatocellular carcinoma was present in around 19, melanoma in approximately 15, renal cell carcinoma in 9 and head and neck cancer in 9. Patients were allowed to have had prior anti-PD-1, anti-PD-L1 or anti-CTLA-4 therapy, and more than 35% of the dose-escalation patients had been treated with checkpoint inhibitors. Intravenous ivuxolimab was administered to patients every 2 weeks at six dose levels: 0.01, 0.1, 0.3, 1.5, 3 and 10 mg/kg. A male proportion of roughly 80% and a mean age of approximately 58 years, ranging from 23 to 79, were recorded for the dose-escalation cohort. The paper covers the monotherapy dose-escalation part of the phase I ivuxolimab trial, which included N of about 56 patients. The purpose of peripheral TCRbeta sequencing was to test whether ivuxolimab changed TCR sequence diversity and led to clonal T-cell expansion. Summary of the overall study and its limitations: After ivuxolimab, more expanded clones were found on average in CD8+ T cells than in CD4+ T cells. In the 0.1-3.0 mg/kg groups, partial responders were among the patients with the lowest normalized peripheral clonal expansion, particularly in CD8+ T cells. Antigen specificity was not determined for the clonally expanded peripheral T cells. Low levels of normalized T-cell clonal expansion were also shown by some nonresponding patients. Clonal expansion of both CD4+ and CD8+ blood T cells was observed from baseline to week 6 at doses 0.1 to 3.0 mg/kg.

Patients with a history of autoimmune disease or receiving systemic immunosuppression were excluded from the trial. Peripheral blood for TCR sequencing was collected from all dose cohorts at baseline, on cycle 4 day 1, and on cycle 7 day 1. The samples were taken from a phase I, first-in-human, multicenter, open-label dose-escalation trial of ivuxolimab. Adults with locally advanced or metastatic melanoma, renal cell, hepatocellular, or head and neck squamous cell carcinoma were enrolled in the trial. Before TCR sequencing, CD4+ and CD8+ T cells were separately sorted from peripheral blood. For sequencing of the TCRbeta CDR3 region, genomic DNA was extracted from the sorted cells. The immunoSEQ Assay was used to sequence the TCRbeta CDR3 regions. TCRdb provides this immuneACCESS table in a form limited to in-frame rearrangements. Some clones are lacking; in checked studies, under half of them reflect an unresolved V gene, and why the rest are absent is not known. This sample is represented by around 50,000 clones; 84% of them were singletons. Of the sample, 1% to 1.5% falls within the top ten clones.

As for this clone: Its antigen is not yet known. The sample holds no much larger clone one base away, and base qualities are not on file.

The CDR3 sequence holds 11 residues, the cysteine and phenylalanine included. The kept DNA is CDR3 alone, 33 bases in frame from the first base. The germline V gene (reference sequence) gives CDR1 as MNHNY and CDR2 as SVGAGI. V loses 3 bases of germline sequence and J loses 8 bases, and the interval between the two ends is 5 bases. This clonotype was sampled from an adult with an advanced solid tumor such as melanoma, head and neck, liver or kidney cancer. The specimen comprised CD4+ or CD8+ T cells sorted from blood, sampled in a trial of the OX40 agonist ivuxolimab. In this chain, TRBV6-6 is recombined with TRBJ2-1, with the D gene call left open. The bases are TGTGCCAGCAGTTATAGGGATGAGCAGTTCTTC. This is translated as CASSYRDEQFF.